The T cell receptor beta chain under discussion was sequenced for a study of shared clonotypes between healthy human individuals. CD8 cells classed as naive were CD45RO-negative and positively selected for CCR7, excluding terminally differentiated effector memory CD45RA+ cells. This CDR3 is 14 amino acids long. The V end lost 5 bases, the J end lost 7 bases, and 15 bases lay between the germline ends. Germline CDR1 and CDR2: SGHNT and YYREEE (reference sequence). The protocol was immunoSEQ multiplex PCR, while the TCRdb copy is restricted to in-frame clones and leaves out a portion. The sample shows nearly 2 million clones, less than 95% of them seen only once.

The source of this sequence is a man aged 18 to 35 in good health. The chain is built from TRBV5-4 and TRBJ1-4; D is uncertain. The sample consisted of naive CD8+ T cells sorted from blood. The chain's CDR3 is CASSNDLGAEKLFF. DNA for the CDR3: TGTGCCAGCAGTAACGACCTGGGCGCTGAAAAACTGTTTTTT. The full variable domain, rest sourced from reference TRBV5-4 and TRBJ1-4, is ETGVTQSPTHLIKTRGQQVTLRCSSQSGHNTVSWYQQALGQGPQFIFQYYREEENGRGNFPPRFSGLQFPNYSSELNVNALELDDSALYLCASSNDLGAEKLFFGSGTQLSVL.